This T cell receptor beta chain appears in the sequencing data of a study of blood T cell repertoires in COVID-19. TCRdb's copy holds only in-frame clones and misses some; the assay was immunoSEQ multiplex PCR. This table has around 200,000 clones, about 85% appearing once. The CDR3 runs to 12 residues. From germline, CDR1 is SQVTM and CDR2 ANQGSEA. The V and J genes are TRBV29-1 and TRBJ2-1, with 11 nucleotides matching TRBD2. Sequencing was done on a sample of PBMCs or T cells enriched from blood (not recorded which). This clonotype was sampled from a middle-aged man who had recovered from COVID-19. This CDR3 reads CTAGTSGFAQFF. CDR3 DNA: TGCACCGCCGGGACTAGCGGCTTCGCGCAGTTCTTC.